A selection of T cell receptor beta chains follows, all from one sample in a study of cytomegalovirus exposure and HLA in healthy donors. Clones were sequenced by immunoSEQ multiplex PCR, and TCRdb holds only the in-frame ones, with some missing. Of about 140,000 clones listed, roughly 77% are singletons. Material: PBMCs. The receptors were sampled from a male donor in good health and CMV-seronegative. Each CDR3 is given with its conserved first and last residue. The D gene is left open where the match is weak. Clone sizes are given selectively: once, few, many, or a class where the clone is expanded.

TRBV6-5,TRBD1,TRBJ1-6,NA,CASRFRDRGSPLHF,TGTGCCAGCAGGTTCCGGGACAGGGGATCACCCCTCCACTTT
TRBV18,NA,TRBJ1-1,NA,CASSPPGAGNTEAFF,TGTGCCAGCTCACCACCGGGGGCCGGGAACACTGAAGCTTTCTTT
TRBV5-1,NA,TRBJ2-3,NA,CASSLRGRGADTQYF,TGCGCCAGCAGCTTGCGCGGCAGGGGTGCAGATACGCAGTATTTT
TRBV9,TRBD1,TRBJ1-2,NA,CASSPRDRGQPYTF,TGTGCCAGCAGCCCCAGGGACAGGGGACAACCCTACACCTTC
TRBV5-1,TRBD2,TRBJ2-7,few,CASRETSGSYEQYF,TGCGCCAGCAGGGAAACTAGCGGATCCTACGAGCAGTACTTC
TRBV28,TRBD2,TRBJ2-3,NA,CASSLLTSGKRNTQYF,TGTGCCAGCAGTTTATTAACTAGCGGAAAAAGGAATACGCAGTATTTT
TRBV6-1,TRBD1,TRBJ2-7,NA,CASTGTGGNPSEQYF,TGTGCCAGCACCGGAACAGGGGGCAACCCTAGCGAGCAGTACTTC
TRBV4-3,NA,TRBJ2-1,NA,CASSQELYNEQFF,TGCGCCAGCAGCCAAGAACTCTACAATGAGCAGTTCTTC
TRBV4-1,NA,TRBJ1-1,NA,CASSQDLDDRLYTEAFF,TGCGCCAGCAGCCAAGATTTAGACGACAGGTTGTACACTGAAGCTTTCTTT
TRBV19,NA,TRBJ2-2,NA,CASSTNLVIRELFF,TGTGCCAGTAGTACGAACTTAGTCATACGGGAGCTGTTTTTT
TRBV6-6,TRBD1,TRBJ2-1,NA,CASTGGGNEQFF,TGTGCCAGCACAGGGGGCGGAAATGAGCAGTTCTTC
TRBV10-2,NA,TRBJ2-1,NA,CASESSYNEQFF,TGCGCCAGCGAGAGCTCCTACAATGAGCAGTTCTTC
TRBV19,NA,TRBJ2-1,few,CASSMGLGESNEQFF,TGTGCCAGTAGTATGGGACTTGGGGAGAGCAATGAGCAGTTCTTC
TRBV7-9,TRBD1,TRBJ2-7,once,CASSFPDRGNEQYF,TGTGCCAGCAGCTTCCCCGACAGGGGGAACGAGCAGTACTTC
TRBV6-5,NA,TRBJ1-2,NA,CASTSRGPTGGYTF,TGTGCCAGCACCTCTCGAGGGCCGACCGGGGGCTACACCTTC
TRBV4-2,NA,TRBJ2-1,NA,CASSQDNGLNEQFF,TGTGCCAGCAGCCAAGATAACGGTCTTAATGAGCAGTTCTTC
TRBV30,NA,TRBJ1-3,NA,CAWSATGLWAGNTIYF,TGTGCCTGGAGTGCTACAGGCCTATGGGCTGGAAACACCATATATTTT
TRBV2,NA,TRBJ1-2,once,CASNSLISNYGYTF,TGTGCCAGCAACAGTCTAATCTCTAACTATGGCTACACCTTC
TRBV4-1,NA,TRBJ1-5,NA,CASSQDVSNQPQHF,TGCGCCAGCAGCCAAGATGTAAGCAATCAGCCCCAGCATTTT
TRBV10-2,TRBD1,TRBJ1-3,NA,CASWQGASGNTIYF,TGCGCCAGCTGGCAGGGGGCTTCTGGAAACACCATATATTTT
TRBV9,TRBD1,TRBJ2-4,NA,CASSVGPSRTGGHIQYF,TGTGCCAGCAGCGTAGGCCCGTCCCGGACAGGGGGCCACATTCAGTACTTC
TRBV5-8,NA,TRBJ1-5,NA,CASSAAIGGKVNQPQHF,TGTGCCAGCAGCGCAGCTATTGGGGGGAAGGTAAATCAGCCCCAGCATTTT